The entry below gives a single TCR beta chain sequence along with its context. Its antigen has not been determined. No base-level quality is on record; no much larger clone is a single base apart. Per the publication, the time point label means: around 29 days on oral tofacitinib. The sample's treatment or condition label is to be understood as: oral pan-JAK inhibitor, 5-10 mg twice daily. Lesional scalp punch biopsies and peripheral blood were obtained from alopecia areata patients. PBMCs were separated by density centrifugation and stained for CD3, CD4 and CD8, after which CD4+ and CD8+ T cells were sorted on a FACSAria. The cysteine opens and the phenylalanine closes a CDR3 of 14 amino acids. Only the CDR3 DNA stays, 42 bases, in frame from base 1. From the germline V gene (reference sequence), CDR1 is LNHDA and CDR2 is SQIVND. V has 3 bases trimmed and J has 7 bases trimmed; junction bases matching no gene number 8.

This specimen comes from a study of CD8+ T cells in alopecia areata (dated by TCRdb to 2016 to 2019). As for the study more broadly: The treated patients, all with moderate-to-severe alopecia areata, were enrolled in an open-label pilot trial of oral tofacitinib given at 5 to 10 mg twice daily. Scalp clonality was compared across normal scalp (n=4), patchy alopecia areata scalp (n=8), and alopecia totalis/universalis scalp (n=8). Patients stayed on tofacitinib for 6 to 18 months and then had 6 months of follow-up off drug so that delayed response and recurrence could be assessed. RNA came from the PAXgene miRNA kit for fixed scalp, the miRNeasy kit for PBMCs, and the RNeasy kit for mouse skin. TCRbeta CDR3 regions were amplified by immunoSEQ multiplex PCR using 35 Vbeta forward and 13 Jbeta reverse primers. Human TCRbeta sequencing covered scalp tissue and sorted CD4+ and CD8+ peripheral blood T cells from patchy and totalis/universalis alopecia areata patients and healthy controls. The study used high-throughput TCRbeta sequencing to examine T cell clonal expansion in alopecia areata, in both the C3H/HeJ mouse model and human patients. Patients on tofacitinib were biopsied at baseline and after 4 and 24 weeks of treatment, and several of the patients also had a later scalp biopsy. The SALT score, which quantifies the percentage of affected scalp surface area, was used to measure disease severity in treated patients.

The paper's findings and limits, for the study overall: Lesional scalp, especially in alopecia totalis/universalis, showed higher clonality and more expanded CD8+ clones than normal scalp, suggesting antigenic drive. Compared with mice, TCR sequences shared between patients were less clear, possibly partly because of HLA diversity across the patient population. Because the treated cohort was small and had only one nonresponder, larger studies are needed to examine links between baseline CD8+ expansion and response. Scalp TCR repertoire analysis is complicated because resident alphabeta T cells in normal human skin are also sequenced, whereas mouse skin is dominated by gammadelta T cells. Tofacitinib significantly decreased scalp clonality and the number of expanded CD8+ clones among the top 100 scalp clones. Many expanded lesional clones were found to persist in scalp and blood during tofacitinib treatment, and relapse after treatment cessation may be partly explained by this persistence.

Libraries were made using the immunoSEQ multiplex PCR assay. RNA was extracted from all samples and reverse transcribed into cDNA as template for TCR sequencing. SuperScript III was used to make first-strand cDNA, primed with a 2:1 mix of oligo-dT and random hexamers. A synthetic immune receptor repertoire was used to measure amplification bias, and any remaining bias was corrected computationally. The authors' analysis ran thus. After raw reads were preprocessed to remove errors, the CDR3 was defined following IMGT conventions as running from the conserved cysteine to phenylalanine. Clonality was computed by normalizing Shannon entropy by log2 of the number of productive unique TCRs and subtracting the result from 1. CD4 or CD8 identity of scalp clones was inferred by cross-referencing scalp TCRbeta sequences with sorted blood CD4 and CD8 repertoires. TCRdb obtained this table from immuneACCESS and retained in-frame rearrangements with V and J assigned. These tables miss some clones; where compared with another copy, unresolved V genes account for less than half of the shortfall, and the remainder is unexplained. The V and J calls and the clone size are those of that table, but D and trimming were determined from the DNA. Across this sample there are just over 150,000 clones, with about 71% seen only once. Approximately 0.9% of the sample is in the top ten clones.

In this chain, TRBV19 is recombined with TRBJ2-5; a stretch of 7 junction bases matches TRBD2. This sample comprised CD4+ T cells sorted from blood, obtained at week 4, from a patient treated with tofacitinib. This receptor was obtained from a human donor with alopecia areata. The DNA sequence is as follows: TGTGCCAGTAGTATTGAGCGGGGCCCAAGGACCCAGTACTTC. It specifies CASSIERGPRTQYF.